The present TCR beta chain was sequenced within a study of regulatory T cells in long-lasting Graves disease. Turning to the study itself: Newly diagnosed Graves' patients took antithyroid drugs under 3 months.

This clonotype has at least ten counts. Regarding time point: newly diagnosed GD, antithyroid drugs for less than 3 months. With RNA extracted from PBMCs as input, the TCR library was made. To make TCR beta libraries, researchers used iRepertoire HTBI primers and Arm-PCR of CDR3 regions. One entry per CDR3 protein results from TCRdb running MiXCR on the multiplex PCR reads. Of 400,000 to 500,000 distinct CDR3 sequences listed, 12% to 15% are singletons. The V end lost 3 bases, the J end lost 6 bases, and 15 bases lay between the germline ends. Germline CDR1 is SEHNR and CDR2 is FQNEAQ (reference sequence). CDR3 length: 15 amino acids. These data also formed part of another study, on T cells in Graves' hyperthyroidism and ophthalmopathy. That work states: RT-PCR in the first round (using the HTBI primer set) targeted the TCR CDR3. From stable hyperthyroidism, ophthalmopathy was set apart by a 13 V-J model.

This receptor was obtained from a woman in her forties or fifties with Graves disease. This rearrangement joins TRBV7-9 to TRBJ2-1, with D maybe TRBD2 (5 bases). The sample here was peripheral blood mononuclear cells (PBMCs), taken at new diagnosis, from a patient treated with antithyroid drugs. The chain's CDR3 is CASSFLSGAGNEQFF. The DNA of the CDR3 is TGTGCCAGCAGCTTTCTCAGCGGAGCAGGCAATGAGCAGTTCTTC.